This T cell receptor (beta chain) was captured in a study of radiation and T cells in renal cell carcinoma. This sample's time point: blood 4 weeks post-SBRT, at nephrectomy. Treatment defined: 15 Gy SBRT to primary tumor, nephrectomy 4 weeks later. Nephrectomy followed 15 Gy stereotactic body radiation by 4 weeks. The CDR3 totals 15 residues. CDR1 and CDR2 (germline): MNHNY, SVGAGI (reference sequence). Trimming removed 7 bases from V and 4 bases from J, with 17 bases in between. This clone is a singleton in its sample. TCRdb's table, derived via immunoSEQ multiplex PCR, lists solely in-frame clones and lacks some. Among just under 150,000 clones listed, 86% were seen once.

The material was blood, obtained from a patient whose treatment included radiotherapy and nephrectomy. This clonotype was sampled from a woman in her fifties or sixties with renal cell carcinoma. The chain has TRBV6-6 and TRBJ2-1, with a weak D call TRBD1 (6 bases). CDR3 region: CASIGGLGAYNEQFF. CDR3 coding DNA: TGTGCCAGCATCGGCGGGTTGGGGGCTTACAATGAGCAGTTCTTC.